This TCR beta chain stems from a study of shared clonotypes between healthy human individuals. Spread over ten immunoSEQ deep assay plates, unsorted PBMC DNA underwent sequencing. The data were produced by immunoSEQ multiplex PCR, yet TCRdb's version contains in-frame clones alone and is incomplete. Seen here are fewer than 700,000 clones, roughly 72% observed once, and the top ten hold 12%. V gave up 1 base and J gave up 1 base, with 7 bases separating them. The V gene's germline CDR1 is SEHNR and CDR2 FQNEAQ (reference sequence). The CDR3 consists of 15 residues. Donors were healthy HIV-negative adults without recent acute infections or vaccinations. Everyone who donated was a Caucasian adult who lived in Nashville, Tennessee.

V is TRBV7-9 and J is TRBJ2-2, with D unresolved. What was sequenced was PBMCs. This sequence originates from a woman aged 40-49 years in good health. Some clones in this sample may be carry-over from other donors' samples. In DNA form, the CDR3 reads TGTGCCAGCAGCTTAGTCCCAGAGAACACCGGGGAGCTGTTTTTT. Amino acid sequence: CASSLVPENTGELFF.